These T cell receptor beta chains were read from a single sample in a study of shared clonotypes between healthy human individuals. TCRdb's copy holds only in-frame clones and misses some; the assay was immunoSEQ multiplex PCR. The table lists some 530,000 clones, over 75% of them singletons. The sample consisted of PBMCs. These receptors all stem from a woman aged 40 to 50 in good health. Some clones in this sample may be carry-over from other donors' samples. The CDR3 runs from the conserved cysteine through the conserved F or W. Each record gives: V gene, J gene, clone size, D gene, CDR3 DNA, CDR3 protein. The D gene is left open where the match is weak. Part of the rows lack a size; the others show once, few, many or a class for expanded clones.

TRBV10-3,TRBJ1-2,NA,NA,TGTGCCATCAGTGAAACCAGGTTTCAGTATGTTGGCTACACCTTC,CAISETRFQYVGYTF
TRBV5-1,TRBJ2-7,once,NA,TGCGCCAGCAGCTTGTACAAGGACTGGTACTCCTACGAGCAGTACTTC,CASSLYKDWYSYEQYF
TRBV7-9,TRBJ1-5,many,NA,TGTGCCAGCAGCCCAGGTAGGGGCAATCAGCCCCAGCATTTT,CASSPGRGNQPQHF
TRBV7-2,TRBJ1-5,many,NA,TGTGCCAGCAGCTTAGCGCCAGATCAGCCCCAGCATTTT,CASSLAPDQPQHF
TRBV21-1,TRBJ1-5,once,NA,TGTGCCAGCAGCAAAGCGGGGAATCAGCCCCAGCATTTT,CASSKAGNQPQHF
TRBV5-4,TRBJ2-7,many,NA,TGTGCCAGCAGCTTGGGAGCGGATACCTACGAGCAGTACTTC,CASSLGADTYEQYF
TRBV19,TRBJ2-3,NA,TRBD1,TGTGCCACTACCGCCGGGTTTGGCAGGGGGCTTGGCACAGATACGCAGTATTTT,CATTAGFGRGLGTDTQYF
TRBV7-8,TRBJ2-2,NA,NA,TGTGCCAGCAGCTTAGGGGTCGGGAACACCGGGGAGCTGTTTTTT,CASSLGVGNTGELFF
TRBV5-1,TRBJ2-7,NA,TRBD2,TGCGCCAGCGGCATAGCGGGAGCTTTGGGAGAGCAGTACTTC,CASGIAGALGEQYF
TRBV19,TRBJ1-1,NA,TRBD1,TGTGCCAGTAGTACTCAGGGGGGCACTGAAGCTTTCTTT,CASSTQGGTEAFF